A selection of T cell receptor beta chains follows, all from one sample in a study of T cell repertoires in cytomegalovirus infection. TCRdb reanalysed the reads using MiXCR and keeps one entry per CDR3 protein. This sample has about half a million distinct CDR3 sequences, with around a third found just once. No antigen is known for these receptors. The sample in question was cultured PBMCs, obtained from culture after CMV antigen stimulation. The receptors shown here come from a human donor in good health (CMV status not recorded). Some clones in this sample may be carry-over from other donors' samples. The CDR3 runs from the conserved cysteine through the conserved F or W.

V: TRBV2
J: TRBJ1-2
CDR3: CASSVRYGYTF

V: TRBV7-9
J: TRBJ2-6
CDR3: CASSLPRDSHTPRGANVLTF

V: TRBV7-2
J: TRBJ2-3
CDR3: CASSSLHGITDTQYF

V: TRBV29-1
J: TRBJ2-7
CDR3: CSVGRGSSYEQYF

V: TRBV28
J: TRBJ1-4
CDR3: CASSRGQPNEKLFF

V: TRBV27
J: TRBJ2-1
CDR3: CASSRPTSGRNEQFF

V: TRBV7-2
J: TRBJ1-4
CDR3: CASSLGGTGGGKLFF

V: TRBV4-1
J: TRBJ1-1
CDR3: CASSLEVSVATEAFF

V: TRBV4-3
J: TRBJ2-1
CDR3: CASSQRAGTYNEQFF

V: TRBV11-2
J: TRBJ1-2
CDR3: CASSRRNHGGYTF

V: TRBV7-2
J: TRBJ1-1
CDR3: CASSPDRLNTEAFF

V: TRBV29-1
J: TRBJ1-5
CDR3: CRCRGEVVWSNQPQHF

V: TRBV7-6
J: TRBJ2-5
CDR3: CASTQGTVEETQYF

V: TRBV7-2
J: TRBJ2-2
CDR3: CASSLAKASLGAGELFF

V: TRBV7-6
J: TRBJ1-1
CDR3: CASSLFRGRDTEAFF

V: TRBV27
J: TRBJ1-3
CDR3: CASSLKSSGNTIYF